One and the same sample provided the 26 T cell receptor beta chains below, sequenced in a study of T cells in women clearing cervical HPV infection. Clones were read by immunoSEQ multiplex PCR, and TCRdb kept only the in-frame ones, dropping some. The sample table sets out tens of thousands of clones. The source material was blood buffy coat. The receptors derive from a woman between 18 and 69 years old with a cervical HPV16 infection that either progressed to CIN3+ or cleared (not recorded which).

With respect to this clone: The CDR3 extends 3 residues past the end of the read, so its final part is completed from the germline J gene. The V call is TRBV30, the J call TRBJ1-4, with D perhaps matching TRBD1 (6 bases). Germline CDR1 reads GTSNPN; CDR2 reads SVGIG (reference sequence). The CDR3 contains 14 residues. V was trimmed by 5 bases and J by 4 bases, leaving 14 bases between them. The sequenced CDR3 bases are TGTGCCTGGGACAAAGGGACACTTAATGAAAAA. Residues: CAWDKGTLNEK. The full CDR3 protein is CAWDKGTLNEKLFF.

Remarks on this clone: Read data end 3 residues before the CDR3 end; the end is taken from the germline J gene. The sample contains more than one DNA sequence encoding this CDR3. V usage is TRBV20-1 and J usage is TRBJ2-1; tentatively, D is TRBD1 (6 bases). Germline V gene sequence: CDR1 DFQATT, CDR2 SNEGSKA (reference sequence). V lost 5 bases, J lost 3 bases, and 17 bases lay in between. This CDR3 is 15 amino acids long. CDR3 DNA, as far as it was read: TGCAGTGCTGATCCCGACAGGAGAGGCTACAATGAG. It is translated as CSADPDRRGYNE. The whole CDR3 protein is CSADPDRRGYNEQFF.

The DNA read from the CDR3 is TGTGCCAGTAGTCGACAGAGCTCCTACGAG. Encoded protein: CASSRQSSYE. The full-length CDR3 reads as CASSRQSSYEQYF. The chain carries TRBV19 and TRBJ2-7; TRBD1 is a possible D gene (5 bases). The sequenced fragment ends 3 residues before the CDR3 boundary, so the rest is inferred from the germline J gene. Germline loops: CDR1 LNHDA, CDR2 SQIVND (reference sequence). The CDR3 consists of 13 residues. The ends were cut back, 5 bases at V and 0 bases at J, with 8 bases in the middle.

Turning to this clone: One junction end does not reproduce the germline sequence, and a read error may be involved. Coverage ceases 3 residues before the CDR3 finishes, and the germline J gene fills in the end. The J gene is TRBJ2-2, the V gene TRBV4-2, with 10 bases that match TRBD2. Germline V lookup: CDR1 LGHNA, CDR2 YNFKEQ. This CDR3 has 17 residues. The CDR3 loop reads CASSQDGLAGAGGELFF. CDR3 bases read: TGCGCCAGCAGCCAAGATGGGCTAGCGGGAGCCGGCGGGGAG.

Note on this clone: The CDR3 end falls 3 residues outside the read, so it is completed with the germline J gene. V is TRBV7-2 and J is TRBJ1-1; D unclear. There are 13 residues in the CDR3. V lost 5 bases, J lost 7 bases, and 14 bases lay in between. The V gene's germline CDR1 is SGHTA and CDR2 FQGNSA. The CDR3 reads CASSPTPGGEAFF. CDR3 DNA (partial): TGTGCCAGCAGCCCCACCCCCGGTGGTGAA.

For this clone: The CDR3 goes on 3 residues after the read ends, and that part is filled in from the germline J gene. J is TRBJ2-5 and V is TRBV30, with no clear D. V was shortened by 2 bases and J by 7 bases, with 14 bases between the two germline ends. Germline V gene lookup returns CDR1 GTSNPN and CDR2 SVGIG (reference sequence). The CDR3 has 13 amino acids. CDR3: CAWSNLGPGTQYF. The sequenced CDR3 bases are TGTGCCTGGAGTAACCTTGGCCCTGGGACC.

Concerning this clone itself: The read comes to an end 3 residues before the CDR3 does, leaving the germline J gene to fill in the end. Different DNA sequences within this sample yield the same CDR3. This sequence joins TRBV7-7 and TRBJ2-3, with 9 nucleotides matching TRBD2. Germline V CDR1 and CDR2: SSHAT, FNYEAQ (reference sequence). V lost 6 bases, J lost 6 bases, and 10 bases stayed unmatched. The CDR3 contains 15 residues. The sequenced CDR3 bases are TGTGCCAGCAGGCGCACAGCGGGGGGTACTGATACG. This translates into CASRRTAGGTDT. Given in full, the CDR3 is CASRRTAGGTDTQYF.

Remarks on this clone: The read halts 3 residues ahead of the CDR3 end, with the missing end drawn from the germline J gene. J is TRBJ2-7 and V is TRBV18, with 7 bases aligning to TRBD1. The V segment lost 4 bases and the J segment 5 bases; nucleotides outside the gene matches: 2. Germline-derived CDR1 and CDR2 are KGHSH and LQKENI. This CDR3 is built from 12 residues. CDR3 bases read: TGTGCCAGCTCACTAGACAGGGACGAG. Amino acids: CASSLDRDE. The entire CDR3 reads CASSLDRDEQYF.

As for this clone: The sequenced fragment ends 3 residues before the CDR3 boundary, so the rest is inferred from the germline J gene. The chain links TRBV7-2 to TRBJ2-1; TRBD2 matches at 10 bases. CDR3 size: 15 residues. Germline lookup yields CDR1 SGHTA and CDR2 FQGNSA. Trimming at V came to 2 bases and at J to 4 bases, leaving 2 bases not matched to a gene. The part of the CDR3 DNA that was read is TGTGCCAGCAGCTTATTAGCGGGGGGATACAATGAG. The encoded protein is CASSLLAGGYNE. In full, the CDR3 reads CASSLLAGGYNEQFF.

In the case of this clone: The read comes to an end 3 residues before the CDR3 does, leaving the germline J gene to fill in the end. The chain recombines TRBV19 with TRBJ1-1; 7 nucleotides line up with TRBD1. This CDR3 comprises 11 residues. Germline V lookup: CDR1 LNHDA, CDR2 SQIVND (reference sequence). The CDR3 DNA, read in part, is TGTGCCAGTAGTGCGACAGGGAGG. Its translation: CASSATGR. From start to end, the CDR3 is CASSATGRAFF.

About this clone: The missing CDR3 end, 3 residues past where the read stops, is filled in from the germline J gene. The rearrangement joins TRBV20-1 to TRBJ2-2; D not certain. The ends were cut back, 6 bases at V and 10 bases at J, with 12 bases in the middle. CDR1 DFQATT and CDR2 SNEGSKA come from the germline V gene (reference sequence). This CDR3 is 11 amino acids long. CDR3 region: CSAQSTQELFF. The sequenced part of the CDR3 DNA is TGCAGTGCACAGAGTACACAGGAG.

On this clone: The read terminates 3 residues before the CDR3 end, so the remaining end is supplied by the germline J gene. The chain employs TRBV7-6 and TRBJ1-2; the D gene is possibly TRBD1 (5 bases). The CDR3 is 18 residues long. Per germline, CDR1 SGHVS and CDR2 FNYEAQ. The CDR3 loop reads CASSPRRPGLAGSNDYTF. The CDR3 DNA, read in part, is TGTGCCAGCAGCCCCCGGAGACCGGGACTAGCGGGGAGTAATGAC.

Remarks on this clone: The CDR3 end is not reached by the read, which stops 3 residues before it; the germline J gene fills it in. The chain uses TRBV19 and TRBJ1-5; a possible D gene is TRBD1 (5 bases). This CDR3 is built from 16 residues. V lost 6 bases, J lost 2 bases, and 17 bases lay in between. Per the germline V gene, CDR1 is LNHDA and CDR2 is SQIVND (reference sequence). The CDR3 DNA, read in part, is TGTGCCAGTAGAAATCTCAGGGTGGGAGGCAATCAGCCC. Encoded protein: CASRNLRVGGNQP. The CDR3, in full, reads CASRNLRVGGNQPQHF.

A note on this clone: The read comes to an end 3 residues before the CDR3 does, leaving the germline J gene to fill in the end. This chain links TRBV29-1 with TRBJ1-3; possible D gene TRBD1, 6 bases. V was shortened by 4 bases and J by 3 bases, with 13 bases between the two germline ends. The germline CDR1 and CDR2 sequences are SQVTM and ANQGSEA. This CDR3 contains 14 residues. The covered CDR3 bases are TGCAGCGTTGGGGGGCAAGGGCTTGGAAACACC. This translates into CSVGGQGLGNT. The complete CDR3 protein is CSVGGQGLGNTIYF.

As to this clone: With the read ending 3 residues before the CDR3 end, the germline J gene is used to fill in that end. The chain links TRBV14 to TRBJ2-7, with 9 bases matching TRBD1. The J segment lost 6 bases and the V segment lost 10 bases, leaving 10 bases of the junction unmatched. Germline V CDR1 and CDR2: SGHDN, FVKESK. This CDR3 has 13 amino acids. Partial CDR3 DNA: TGTGCCACCTCGACAGGGGGTTCTTTCGAG. It translates to CATSTGGSFE. The CDR3, in full, reads CATSTGGSFEQYF.

About this clone itself: The junction differs from germline at one of its ends, possibly a read error. The missing CDR3 end, 3 residues past where the read stops, is filled in from the germline J gene. V is TRBV4-2 and J is TRBJ2-5, with 8 positions matching TRBD1. The CDR3 runs to 16 residues. CDR1 and CDR2 from the germline V gene are LGHNA and YNFKEQ. CDR3 sequence reads: CASSQGRGRIQETQYF. The part of the CDR3 DNA that was read is TGCGCCAGCAGCCAAGGCAGGGGGCGGATACAAGAGACC.

On this clone: The read ends 3 residues early relative to the CDR3; the germline J gene fills the gap. The chain has TRBV19 and TRBJ2-3; D remains ambiguous. The CDR3 has 13 amino acids. CDR1 is LNHDA and CDR2 is SQIVND in the germline V gene (reference sequence). CDR3 region: CASSPGSNQPQYF. The CDR3 bases that were read are TGTGCCAGTAGCCCAGGTTCCAATCAGCCG.

For this clone: The junction and the germline gene differ at one end; a read error may be behind it. From the germline J gene comes the end of the CDR3, since the read stops 3 residues before it. The same CDR3 can be traced to other DNA sequences in this sample. This chain joins TRBV18 and TRBJ1-3, with 7 bases fitting TRBD1. The CDR3 is 15 amino acids. Looked up from germline, CDR1 is KGHSH and CDR2 is LQKENI. The CDR3 sequence: CASSPAGTAGNTIYF. CDR3 DNA, as far as it was read: TGTGCCAGCTCACCTGCAGGGACAGCTGGAAACACT.

In the case of this clone: The DNA ends 3 residues before the CDR3 does, and the rest of the CDR3 is filled in from the germline J gene. The chain uses TRBV6-2 or TRBV6-3 and TRBJ2-2; 10 bases fit TRBD1. CDR3 length: 16 amino acids. The V and J ends lost 6 bases and 7 bases, in that order; junction bases with no gene match: 11. Germline V CDR1 and CDR2: MNHEY, SVGEGT. CDR3 DNA, as far as it was read: TGTGCCAGCAGCCCTCGACAGGGGGCGATAATCGGGGAG. Its translation: CASSPRQGAIIGE. The CDR3 in its entirety is CASSPRQGAIIGELFF.

As concerns this clone: The read ends 3 residues shy of where the CDR3 ends; the end is completed using the germline J gene. V gene TRBV5-1 combines with J gene TRBJ2-5; 7 bases are a match to TRBD1. V was pared by 4 bases and J by 7 bases, with 10 bases of the junction left unmatched. Germline CDR1 SGHRS, CDR2 YFSETQ. This CDR3 is 14 amino acids long. The chain's CDR3 is CASSKGQSIGTQYF. The covered CDR3 bases are TGCGCCAGCAGCAAGGGACAGTCGATTGGGACC.

Details on this clone: The read finishes 3 residues shy of the CDR3 end, and the germline J gene is used to complete it. This chain uses TRBV7-9 with TRBJ2-4, with 7 positions matching TRBD1. CDR3 length: 14 residues. The germline V gene encodes CDR1 SEHNR and CDR2 FQNEAQ (reference sequence). The part of the CDR3 DNA that was read is TGTGCCAGCAGCCCGGGACAGTTTAACTATGGT. Translating it yields CASSPGQFNYG. The whole CDR3 region reads CASSPGQFNYGQYF.

In the case of this clone: The sequence runs out 3 residues before the end of the CDR3; the remainder is reconstructed from the germline J gene. This sequence joins TRBV12-3 or TRBV12-4 and TRBJ1-1; 10 bases match TRBD1. Losses at the gene ends were 5 bases for V and 4 bases for J; bases not matched to a gene: 4. The CDR3 consists of 14 residues. CDR3 in amino acids: CASSMDRGGTEAFF. CDR3 DNA (partial): TGTGCCAGCAGTATGGACAGGGGGGGCACTGAA.

Points on this clone: Sequencing ends 3 residues short of the CDR3 end; the germline J gene provides the rest. V and J are TRBV18 and TRBJ1-1; D is perhaps TRBD1 (5 bases). Germline CDR1 and CDR2: KGHSH and LQKENI. The CDR3 has 15 residues. CDR3 region: CASSPRPRAQETAFF. The DNA read from the CDR3 is TGTGCCAGCTCACCACGCCCCAGGGCTCAAGAGACA.

Comment on this clone: The missing CDR3 end, 3 residues past where the read stops, is filled in from the germline J gene. V is TRBV20-1 and J is TRBJ1-2; D might be TRBD1 (6 bases). The CDR3 sequence is 12 residues long. The germline CDR1 and CDR2 sequences are DFQATT and SNEGSKA (reference sequence). The CDR3 is CSARAPDRGYTF. Partial CDR3 DNA: TGCAGTGCTAGAGCCCCAGACAGGGGC.

On this clone itself: Read coverage stops 3 residues before the CDR3 terminus; the germline J gene supplies the remainder. The gene calls are TRBV5-8 and TRBJ2-1; 7 bases fit TRBD2. CDR3 length: 14 residues. The trim removed 0 bases at V and 7 bases at J, leaving 4 bases unmatched. Germline CDR1 is SGHTS and CDR2 is YDEGEE. The CDR3 here is CASSLGWGGNEQFF. Partial CDR3 DNA: TGTGCCAGCAGCTTGGGCTGGGGGGGTAATGAG. Full variable domain (remainder filled in from reference TRBV5-8 and TRBJ2-1): EAGVTQSPTHLIKTRGQQATLRCSPISGHTSVYWYQQALGLGLQFLLWYDEGEERNRGNFPPRFSGRQFPNYSSELNVNALELEDSALYLCASSLGWGGNEQFFGPGTRLTVL.

Comments on this clone: The read comes to an end 3 residues before the CDR3 does, leaving the germline J gene to fill in the end. The V call is TRBV6-1, the J call TRBJ1-1; D ambiguous. Trimming took off 4 bases at V and 3 bases at J, with 12 bases between the two ends. The CDR3 extends over 14 amino acids. The germline CDR1 and CDR2 sequences are MNHNS and SASEGT. The CDR3: CASSVRLSDTEAFF. The CDR3 DNA, read in part, is TGTGCCAGCAGTGTTCGATTATCAGACACTGAA.